The 24 T cell receptor beta chains presented below share a single source sample, sequenced in a study. TCRdb called the 5' RACE reads again in MiXCR, with one record for every CDR3 protein. The data contain over 50,000 distinct CDR3 sequences, about 25% of them singletons. Sample: tumor-infiltrating naive CD4+ T cells sorted from the breast tumor. Subset noted: naive CD4+ T cells, CD4+CD45RA+CD25-. The receptors were sampled from a female donor with breast cancer.

V is TRBV3-1 and J is TRBJ1-1; TRBD1 is a possible D gene (5 bases). Deletions cut 4 bases from V and 7 bases from J, with 16 bases between. Germline assignment: CDR1 LGHDT and CDR2 YNNKEL (reference sequence). The CDR3 covers 14 residues. The CDR3 sequence: CASSRGPEGHEAFF. In DNA form, the CDR3 reads TGTGCCAGCAGCCGCGGGCCGGAGGGGCATGAAGCTTTCTTT.

This clonotype was seen a handful of times. V is TRBV7-8 and J is TRBJ1-5; tentatively, D is TRBD1 (5 bases). The CDR3 has 14 amino acids. V was shortened by 0 bases and J by 6 bases, with 9 bases between the two germline ends. Germline V gene sequence: CDR1 SGHVS, CDR2 FQNEAQ. The CDR3 loop is CASSLARESQPQHF. The CDR3 nucleotides read TGTGCCAGCAGCTTAGCCAGGGAAAGTCAGCCCCAGCATTTT.

This rearrangement joins TRBV19 to TRBJ2-1; 10 bases map to TRBD2. This CDR3 is 15 amino acids long. Germline V gene data show CDR1 as LNHDA and CDR2 as SQIVND (reference sequence). The J segment lost 5 bases and the V segment lost 6 bases, leaving 7 bases of the junction unmatched. The CDR3 DNA is TGTGCCAGTAGGCTTAGCGGGGGGCTTCACAATGAGCAGTTCTTC. Its translation is CASRLSGGLHNEQFF.

This clonotype has ten or more counts. This chain joins TRBV4-1 and TRBJ1-5, with 7 bases lining up with TRBD1. With V trimmed by 1 base and J by 1 base, 16 bases remained unmatched. CDR1 is MGHRA, CDR2 YSYEKL, per germline. This CDR3 region has 20 residues. The CDR3 coding sequence is TGCGCCAGCAGCCAAGGAAGAGGGGGCAGAGCCTCGGGGAGCAATCAGCCCCAGCATTTT. Translated: CASSQGRGGRASGSNQPQHF.

This rearrangement joins TRBV15 to TRBJ1-2, with 7 bases lining up with TRBD1. The length of the CDR3 is 15 residues. Germline assignment: CDR1 LNHNV and CDR2 YYDKDF (reference sequence). The trim removed 1 base at V and 5 bases at J, leaving 7 bases unmatched. CDR3 coding DNA: TGTGCCACCAGCAGAGGTCGGGCAGGGGGGTATGGCTACACCTTC. Amino acids: CATSRGRAGGYGYTF.

About this clonotype itself: One junction end does not reproduce the germline sequence, and a read error may be involved. V and J are TRBV24-1 and TRBJ1-5; 10 nucleotides match TRBD1. The CDR3 spans 18 residues. Germline V CDR1 and CDR2: KGHDR, SFDVKD. As DNA, the CDR3 is TGTGCCACCAGTGATCCCCAGACAGGGGGCCGGGGCAATCAGCCCCAACATTTT. This codes for CATSDPQTGGRGNQPQHF.

This clonotype came up a few times. This chain links TRBV10-2 with TRBJ2-7; the match to TRBD2 covers 10 bases. This CDR3 has 15 residues. Per the germline V gene, CDR1 is WSHSY and CDR2 is SAAADI. Trimming removed 6 bases from V and 3 bases from J; junction bases left unmatched: 8. The CDR3: CASRVSSGSFYEQYF. The CDR3 bases are TGCGCCAGCAGAGTTTCTAGCGGGAGTTTCTACGAGCAGTACTTC.

J is TRBJ1-1 and V is TRBV20-1, with TRBD1 as a possible D gene (5 bases). This CDR3 spans 12 amino acids. Germline lookup yields CDR1 DFQATT and CDR2 SNEGSKA (reference sequence). V was clipped by 0 bases and J by 4 bases, with 6 bases between them. The CDR3 bases are TGCAGTGCTAGAGATAGGGGCACTGAAGCTTTCTTT. Encoded protein: CSARDRGTEAFF.

This clonotype is labeled as medium-sized. The rearrangement links TRBV20-1 to TRBJ2-7; D remains unclear. Germline V gene lookup returns CDR1 DFQATT and CDR2 SNEGSKA (reference sequence). The CDR3 runs to 11 residues. Trimming left V 1 base short and J 4 bases short, with 5 bases between. CDR3 coding DNA: TGCAGTGCTAGAGGAAGATACGAGCAGTACTTC. Translated: CSARGRYEQYF.

This clonotype came up a few times. The chain recombines TRBV4-1 with TRBJ1-1; no definite D call. CDR3 length equals 13 residues. V was pared by 3 bases and J by 5 bases, with 10 bases between. Germline V gene sequence: CDR1 MGHRA, CDR2 YSYEKL. CDR3 amino acids: CASSQGRDTEAFF. CDR3 DNA: TGCGCCAGCAGCCAGGGGAGGGATACTGAAGCTTTCTTT.

This clonotype has just a few counts. The J gene is TRBJ2-1, the V gene TRBV2; the D gene is possibly TRBD2 (5 bases). Germline V gives CDR1 SNHLY, CDR2 FYNNEI. The CDR3 has 13 residues. V lost 6 bases and J lost 2, with 8 bases in between. The CDR3 here is CASRLDPYNEQFF. The CDR3, as DNA: TGTGCCAGCAGACTAGATCCCTACAATGAGCAGTTCTTC.

This clonotype has just a few counts. V gene TRBV27 combines with J gene TRBJ2-5; no clear D. Germline V gene data show CDR1 as MNHEY and CDR2 as SMNVEV (reference sequence). V dropped 2 bases and J dropped 5 bases, with 12 bases sitting between them. The CDR3 consists of 14 residues. CDR3 in DNA: TGTGCCAGCAGTTTAAGGTGGGGTGGTGAGACCCAGTACTTC. This translates into CASSLRWGGETQYF.

This clonotype was recorded many times. This sequence joins TRBV5-1 and TRBJ2-5, with 8 positions matching TRBD2. Looked up from germline, CDR1 is SGHRS and CDR2 is YFSETQ. V dropped 1 base and J dropped 5; count of bases not matched to a gene: 10. This CDR3 region has 16 residues. This chain's CDR3 is CASSLSRGGRTETQYF. Here the CDR3 DNA reads TGCGCCAGCAGCTTGTCACGGGGGGGCCGGACTGAGACCCAGTACTTC.

In its sample, this clonotype was seen a few times. The chain joins TRBV7-2 to TRBJ2-2, with 16 nucleotides matching TRBD2. The CDR3 sequence is 17 residues long. CDR1 is SGHTA, CDR2 FQGNSA, per germline. Trimming at V came to 4 bases and at J to 6 bases, leaving 5 bases not matched to a gene. This CDR3 reads CASSWGLAGGPSGELFF. DNA of the CDR3: TGTGCCAGCAGCTGGGGACTAGCGGGAGGGCCCTCCGGGGAGCTGTTTTTT.

A few counts support this clonotype. The chain is built from TRBV6-2 or TRBV6-3 and TRBJ1-4; the D is unclear. Germline values: CDR1 MNHEY, CDR2 SVGEGT. CDR3 length equals 14 residues. V was clipped by 4 bases and J by 4 bases, with 10 bases between them. CDR3 sequence (DNA): TGTGCCAGCAGTTCCCCGGACTATAATGAAAAACTGTTTTTT. The encoded protein is CASSSPDYNEKLFF.

In its sample, this clonotype was seen a few times. The chain carries TRBV27 and TRBJ2-7; TRBD1 agrees at 9 bases. This CDR3 has 14 amino acids. Per germline, CDR1 MNHEY and CDR2 SMNVEV (reference sequence). J gave up 7 bases and V 4 bases, and 8 bases lay outside the gene matches. For the CDR3, the DNA is TGTGCCAGCAGTTCCGGACAGGGGTCGCGTGAGCAGTACTTC. Its translation: CASSSGQGSREQYF.

Many counts were recorded for this clonotype. The V gene is TRBV5-1, the J gene TRBJ2-5, with TRBD2 matching 12 bases. The germline CDR1 and CDR2 sequences are SGHRS and YFSETQ. The CDR3 sequence is 19 residues long. V shed 4 bases, J shed 0 bases, and the junction held 13 bases outside the gene matches. CDR3 protein: CASSQRTSGNYLHQETQYF. The DNA of the CDR3 is TGCGCCAGCAGCCAAAGGACTAGCGGGAACTACCTTCACCAAGAGACCCAGTACTTC. Full variable domain (missing parts from reference TRBV5-1 and TRBJ2-5): KAGVTQTPRYLIKTRGQQVTLSCSPISGHRSVSWYQQTPGQGLQFLFEYFSETQRNKGNFPGRFSGRQFSNSRSEMNVSTLELGDSALYLCASSQRTSGNYLHQETQYFGPGTRLLVL.

On this clonotype: Since no conserved phenylalanine or tryptophan closes the CDR3, a read error is the likely cause. The chain employs TRBV29-1 and TRBJ1-6; tentative D call: TRBD1 (5 bases). Germline CDR1 and CDR2: SQVTM and ANQGSEA. This CDR3 contains 13 residues. Trimming took 0 bases from V and 7 from J, leaving 7 bases between them. CDR3 in amino acids: CSVEDRANSPLHL. CDR3 nucleotides: TGCAGCGTTGAAGACAGGGCGAATTCACCCCTCCACCTT.

This chain links TRBV15 with TRBJ2-1, with 9 bases identical to TRBD2. Trimming took 3 bases from V and 4 from J; bases not matched to a gene: 10. This CDR3 has 17 residues. The germline V gene encodes CDR1 LNHNV and CDR2 YYDKDF (reference sequence). The CDR3 reads CATSSENAGGRYNEQFF. DNA of the CDR3: TGTGCCACCAGCAGTGAAAACGCGGGGGGGCGTTACAATGAGCAGTTCTTC.

The chain joins TRBV5-1 to TRBJ2-1, with TRBD1 identical over 7 bases. The J segment lost 7 bases and the V segment lost 4 bases, leaving 8 bases of the junction unmatched. Germline-derived CDR1 and CDR2 are SGHRS and YFSETQ. The length of the CDR3 is 14 residues. The chain's CDR3 is CASSRETGLNEQFF. The CDR3 bases are TGCGCCAGCAGCCGCGAGACAGGGTTGAATGAGCAGTTCTTC.

The chain couples TRBV7-2 to TRBJ2-5; no firm D call. The germline CDR1 and CDR2 sequences are SGHTA and FQGNSA. Trimming took 8 bases from V and 5 from J, leaving 6 bases between them. The CDR3 is 10 amino acids. As DNA, the CDR3 is TGTGCCAGCGGAATGGAGACCCAGTACTTC. Protein: CASGMETQYF.

This clonotype was detected ten times or more. The gene calls are TRBV5-1 and TRBJ2-7; TRBD2 matches 7 bases. Germline CDR1 SGHRS, CDR2 YFSETQ. The CDR3 totals 14 residues. With 0 bases clipped from V and 2 bases from J, the junction kept 2 bases outside the gene matches. The CDR3 sequence is CASSLVGGTYEQYF. The CDR3 nucleotides are TGCGCCAGCAGCTTGGTGGGGGGGACCTACGAGCAGTACTTC.

This clonotype was detected a few times. V is TRBV3-1 and J is TRBJ2-2, with D perhaps matching TRBD1 or TRBD2 (5 bases each). Germline CDR1 LGHDT, CDR2 YNNKEL (reference sequence). V dropped 3 bases and J dropped 7 bases, with 12 bases sitting between them. The CDR3 loop spans 14 amino acids. CDR3: CASSQGTSGGELFF. CDR3 in DNA: TGTGCCAGCAGCCAGGGGACGTCGGGCGGGGAGCTGTTTTTT. Looking up the rest from reference TRBV3-1 and TRBJ2-2 gives the full variable domain: DTAVSQTPKYLVTQMGNDKSIKCEQNLGHDTMYWYKQDSKKFLKIMFSYNNKELIINETVPNRFSPKSPDKAHLNLHINSLELGDSAVYFCASSQGTSGGELFFGEGSRLTVL.

V and J are TRBV9 and TRBJ1-3; D gene uncertain. The CDR3 consists of 13 residues. The V end lost 1 base, the J end lost 4 bases, and 6 bases lay between the germline ends. Germline values: CDR1 SGDLS, CDR2 YYNGEE. The CDR3 coding sequence is TGTGCCAGCAGCGTATCGGCGGGAAACACCATATATTTT. This sequence encodes CASSVSAGNTIYF.